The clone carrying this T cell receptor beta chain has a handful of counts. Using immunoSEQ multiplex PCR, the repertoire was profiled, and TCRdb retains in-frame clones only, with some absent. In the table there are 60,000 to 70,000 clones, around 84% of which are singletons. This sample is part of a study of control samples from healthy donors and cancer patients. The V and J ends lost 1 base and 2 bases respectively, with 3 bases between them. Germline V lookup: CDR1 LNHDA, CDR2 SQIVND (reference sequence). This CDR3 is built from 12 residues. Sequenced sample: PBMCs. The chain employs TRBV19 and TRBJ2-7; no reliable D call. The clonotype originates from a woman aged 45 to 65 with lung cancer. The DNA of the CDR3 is TGTGCCAGTAGTATAGGCCCCTACGAGCAGTACTTC. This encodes CASSIGPYEQYF. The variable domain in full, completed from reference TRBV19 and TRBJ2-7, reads DGGITQSPKYLFRKEGQNVTLSCEQNLNHDAMYWYRQDPGQGLRLIYYSQIVNDFQKGDIAEGYSVSREKKESFPLTVTSAQKNPTAFYLCASSIGPYEQYFGPGTRLTVT.